This T cell receptor beta chain was retrieved from a study of T-cell memory formation after mild COVID-19. Overall study: Each donor largely had its own TCR clusters.

MiXCR, applied by TCRdb to the 5' RACE reads, yields one record per CDR3 protein. Of about 340,000 distinct CDR3 sequences in the sample, 13% to 15% were seen once. This clonotype was detected ten times or more. The CDR3 is made up of 16 amino acids. V was clipped by 4 bases and J by 1 base; unmatched bases: 7. Per germline, CDR1 SGHTA and CDR2 FQGNSA. The sequenced material came from PBMCs or a T cell subset sorted from them (not recorded which). This chain uses TRBV7-2 with TRBJ1-5; 7 nucleotides match TRBD1. The sequence was obtained from a man between 18 and 35 years old who had mild COVID-19 (a few samples of this study predate the infection). Cell type and time point are not known. CDR3 DNA: TGTGCCAGCAGCTCGTACAGGGGTTCGAGCAATCAGCCCCAGCATTTT. Its protein product is CASSSYRGSSNQPQHF.